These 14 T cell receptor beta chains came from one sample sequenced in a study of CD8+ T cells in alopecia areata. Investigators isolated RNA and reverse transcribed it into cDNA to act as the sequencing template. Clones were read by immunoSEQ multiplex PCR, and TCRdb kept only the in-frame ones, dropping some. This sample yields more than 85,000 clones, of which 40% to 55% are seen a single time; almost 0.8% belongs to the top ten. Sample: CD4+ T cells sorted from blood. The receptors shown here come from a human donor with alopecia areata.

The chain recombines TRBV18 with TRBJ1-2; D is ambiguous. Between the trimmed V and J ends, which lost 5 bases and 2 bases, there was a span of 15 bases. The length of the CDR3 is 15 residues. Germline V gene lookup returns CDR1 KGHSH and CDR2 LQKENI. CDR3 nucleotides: TGTGCCAGCTCAGAACTCCGGCCCCCGAACTATGGCTACACCTTC. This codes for CASSELRPPNYGYTF.

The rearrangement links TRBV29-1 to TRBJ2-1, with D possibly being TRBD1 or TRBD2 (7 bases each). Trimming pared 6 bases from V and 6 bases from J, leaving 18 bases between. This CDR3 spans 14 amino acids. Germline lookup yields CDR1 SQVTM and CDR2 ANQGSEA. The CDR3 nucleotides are TGCAGCGTGGTCGAGGGGGAGGGGGCCAATGAGCAGTTCTTC. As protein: CSVVEGEGANEQFF.

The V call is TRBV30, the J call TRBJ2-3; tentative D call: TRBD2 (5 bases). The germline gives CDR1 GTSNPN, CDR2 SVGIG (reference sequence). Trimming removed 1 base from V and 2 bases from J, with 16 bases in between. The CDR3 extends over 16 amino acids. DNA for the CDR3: TGTGCCTGGAGTGGCAGGCGGGTTCAAGTCACAGATACGCAGTATTTT. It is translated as CAWSGRRVQVTDTQYF.

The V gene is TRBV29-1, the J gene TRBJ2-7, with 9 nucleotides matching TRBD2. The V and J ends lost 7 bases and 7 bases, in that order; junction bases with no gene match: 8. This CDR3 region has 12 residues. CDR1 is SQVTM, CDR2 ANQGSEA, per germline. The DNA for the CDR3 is TGCAGCGCCCGCGGGGGGGTGGAGGAGCAGTACTTC. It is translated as CSARGGVEEQYF.

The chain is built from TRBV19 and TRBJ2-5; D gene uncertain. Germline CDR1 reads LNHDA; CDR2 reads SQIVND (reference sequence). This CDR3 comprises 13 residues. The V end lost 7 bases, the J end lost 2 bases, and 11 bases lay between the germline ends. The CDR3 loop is CASNHGRQETQYF. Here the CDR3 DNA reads TGTGCCAGTAACCACGGGCGGCAAGAGACCCAGTACTTC.

The CDR3 here is CAWTRHLEGEQYF. CDR3 coding DNA: TGTGCCTGGACCAGACATCTTGAGGGCGAGCAGTACTTC. The genes are TRBV30 and TRBJ2-7, with D possibly TRBD2 on 5 matching bases. The CDR3 covers 13 residues. The V gene's germline CDR1 is GTSNPN and CDR2 SVGIG (reference sequence). Trimming removed 4 bases at V and 6 bases at J, with 16 bases between.

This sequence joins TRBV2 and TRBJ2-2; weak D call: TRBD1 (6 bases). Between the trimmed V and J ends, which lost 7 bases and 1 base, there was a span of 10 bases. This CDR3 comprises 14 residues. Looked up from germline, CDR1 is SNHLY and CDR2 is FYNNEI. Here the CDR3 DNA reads TGTGCCAGCATCGCACAGGGGAACACCGGGGAGCTGTTTTTT. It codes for CASIAQGNTGELFF.

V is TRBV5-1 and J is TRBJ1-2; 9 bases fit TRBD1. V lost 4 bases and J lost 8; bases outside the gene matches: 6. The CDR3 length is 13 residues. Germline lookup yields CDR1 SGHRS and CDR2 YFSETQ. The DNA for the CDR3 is TGCGCCAGCAGCGTCGGGACAGGGAACGGCTACACCTTC. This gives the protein CASSVGTGNGYTF.

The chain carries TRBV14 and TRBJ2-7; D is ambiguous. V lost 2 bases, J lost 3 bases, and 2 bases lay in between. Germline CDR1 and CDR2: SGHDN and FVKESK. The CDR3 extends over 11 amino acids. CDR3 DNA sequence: TGTGCCAGCAGCCAACTCTACGAGCAGTACTTC. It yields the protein CASSQLYEQYF.

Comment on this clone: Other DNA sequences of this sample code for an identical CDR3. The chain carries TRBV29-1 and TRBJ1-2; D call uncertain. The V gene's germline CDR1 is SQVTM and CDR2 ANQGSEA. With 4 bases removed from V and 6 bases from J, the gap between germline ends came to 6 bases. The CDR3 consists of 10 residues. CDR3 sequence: CSVGTDGYTF. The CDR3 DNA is TGCAGCGTTGGGACGGATGGCTACACCTTC.

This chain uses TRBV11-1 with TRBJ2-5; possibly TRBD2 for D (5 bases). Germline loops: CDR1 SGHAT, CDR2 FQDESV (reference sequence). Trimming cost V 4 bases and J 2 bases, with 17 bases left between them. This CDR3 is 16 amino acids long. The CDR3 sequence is CASSYLLGRDQETQYF. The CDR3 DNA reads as TGTGCCAGCAGCTACCTACTAGGACGAGATCAAGAGACCCAGTACTTC.

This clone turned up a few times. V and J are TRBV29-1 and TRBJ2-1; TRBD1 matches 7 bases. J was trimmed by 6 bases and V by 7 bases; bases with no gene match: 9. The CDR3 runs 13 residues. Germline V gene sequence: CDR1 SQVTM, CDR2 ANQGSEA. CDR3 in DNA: TGCAGCGCTGAGGGGGACAGAACCAATGAGCAGTTCTTC. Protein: CSAEGDRTNEQFF.

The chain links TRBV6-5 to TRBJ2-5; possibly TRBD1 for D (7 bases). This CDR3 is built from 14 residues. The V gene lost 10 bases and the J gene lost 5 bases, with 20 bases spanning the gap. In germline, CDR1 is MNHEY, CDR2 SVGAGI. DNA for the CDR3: TGTGCCACCTTGCCCGGAGGGGGCGGGGAGACCCAGTACTTC. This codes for CATLPGGGGETQYF.

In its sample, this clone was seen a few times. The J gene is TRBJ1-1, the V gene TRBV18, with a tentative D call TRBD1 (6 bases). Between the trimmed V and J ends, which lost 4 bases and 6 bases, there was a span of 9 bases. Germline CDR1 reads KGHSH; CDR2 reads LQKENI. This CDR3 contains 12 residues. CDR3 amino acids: CASSQTGPEAFF. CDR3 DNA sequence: TGTGCCAGCTCACAGACAGGCCCTGAAGCTTTCTTT.